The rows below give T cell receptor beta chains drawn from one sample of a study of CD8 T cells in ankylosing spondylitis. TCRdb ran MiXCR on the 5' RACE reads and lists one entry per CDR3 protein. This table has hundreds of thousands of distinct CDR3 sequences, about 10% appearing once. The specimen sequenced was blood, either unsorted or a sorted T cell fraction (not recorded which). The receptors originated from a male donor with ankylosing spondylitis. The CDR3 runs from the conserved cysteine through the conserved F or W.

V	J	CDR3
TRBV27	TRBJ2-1	CASSPGTSAYSYNEQFF
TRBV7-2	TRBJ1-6	CASSLGTGRSPLHF
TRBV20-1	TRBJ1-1	CSARDWLGTEAFF
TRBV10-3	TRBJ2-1	CAISSSGALYNEQFF
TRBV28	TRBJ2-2	CASSFQLRTGELFF
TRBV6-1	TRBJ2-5	CASSTVAGGRIGIGETQYF
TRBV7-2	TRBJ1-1	CASSSGMTEAFF
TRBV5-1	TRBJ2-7	CASSTGNYEQYF
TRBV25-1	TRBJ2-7	CASSEPGLASVEQYF
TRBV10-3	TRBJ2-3	CAISVGTTQYF
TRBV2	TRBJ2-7	CASRVPGTGLLEQYF
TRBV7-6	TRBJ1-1	CASSLPSGGIGTEAFF
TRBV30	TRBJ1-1	CASVNKAGGSHYSEAFF
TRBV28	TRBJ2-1	CASGSGPPCQGFGNEQFF
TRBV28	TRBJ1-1	CASETVDTEAFF
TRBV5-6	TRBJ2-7	CASSDGTALYEQYF
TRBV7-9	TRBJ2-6	CASSLTSGSAGANVLTF
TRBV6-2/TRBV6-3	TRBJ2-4	CASSYGLEGIQYF
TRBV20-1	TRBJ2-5	CSARGGVETQYF
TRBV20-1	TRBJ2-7	CSAKRTEPYYEQYF
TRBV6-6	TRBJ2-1	CATAGGPYNEQFF
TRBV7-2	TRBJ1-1	CASSLGPASTEAFF
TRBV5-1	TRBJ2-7	CASSLDARYYEQYF
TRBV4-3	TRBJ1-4	CASSPYPGLNEKLFF
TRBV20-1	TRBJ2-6	CSARDLAGGSGANVLTF
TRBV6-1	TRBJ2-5	CASSAPGQKETQYF
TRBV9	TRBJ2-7	CASSVSATSGMNEQYF
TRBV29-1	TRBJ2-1	CSGGWDEQFF
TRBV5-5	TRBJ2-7	CASSLASTGTYEQYF
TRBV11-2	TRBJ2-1	CASSLRGLGGRKQFF
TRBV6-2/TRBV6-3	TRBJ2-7	CASSWTSGRGSYEQYF
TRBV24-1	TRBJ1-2	CATSDWAFGGYTF
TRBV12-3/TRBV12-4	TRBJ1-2	CASISTGGLGGYTF
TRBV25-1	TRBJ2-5	CASSESGRGWETQYF
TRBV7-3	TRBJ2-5	CASSLSYLETQYF
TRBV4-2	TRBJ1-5	CASSQDLGTGEGQPQHF
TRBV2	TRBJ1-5	CASTVAGRNQPQHF